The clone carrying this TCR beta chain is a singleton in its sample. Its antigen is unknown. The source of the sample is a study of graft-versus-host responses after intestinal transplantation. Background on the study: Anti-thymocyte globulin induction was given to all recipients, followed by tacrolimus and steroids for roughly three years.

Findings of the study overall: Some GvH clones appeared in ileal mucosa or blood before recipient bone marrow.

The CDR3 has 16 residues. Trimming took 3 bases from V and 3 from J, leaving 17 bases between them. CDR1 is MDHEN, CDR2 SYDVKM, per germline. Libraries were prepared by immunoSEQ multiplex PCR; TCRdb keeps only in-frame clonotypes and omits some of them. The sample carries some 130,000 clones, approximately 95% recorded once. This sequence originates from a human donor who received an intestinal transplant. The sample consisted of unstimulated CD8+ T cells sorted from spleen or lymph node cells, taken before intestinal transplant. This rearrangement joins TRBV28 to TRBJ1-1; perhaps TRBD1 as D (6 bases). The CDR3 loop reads CASSFLSGAPHTEAFF. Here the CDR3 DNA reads TGTGCCAGCAGTTTTCTGTCGGGGGCCCCCCACACTGAAGCTTTCTTT.